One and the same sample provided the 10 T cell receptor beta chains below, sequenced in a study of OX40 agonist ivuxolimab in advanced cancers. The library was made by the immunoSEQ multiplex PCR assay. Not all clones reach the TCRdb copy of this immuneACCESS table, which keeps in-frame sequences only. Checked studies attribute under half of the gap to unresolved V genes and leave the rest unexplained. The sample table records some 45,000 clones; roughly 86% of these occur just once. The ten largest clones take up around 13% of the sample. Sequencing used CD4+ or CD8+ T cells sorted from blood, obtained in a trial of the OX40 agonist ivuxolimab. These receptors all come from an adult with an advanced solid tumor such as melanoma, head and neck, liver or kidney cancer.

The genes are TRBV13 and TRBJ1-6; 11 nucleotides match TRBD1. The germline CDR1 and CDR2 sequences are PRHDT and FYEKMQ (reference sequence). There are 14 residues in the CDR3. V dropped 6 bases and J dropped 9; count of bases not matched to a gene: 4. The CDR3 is CASSFGTGGSPLHF. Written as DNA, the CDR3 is TGTGCCAGCAGTTTCGGGACAGGGGGTTCACCCCTCCACTTT.

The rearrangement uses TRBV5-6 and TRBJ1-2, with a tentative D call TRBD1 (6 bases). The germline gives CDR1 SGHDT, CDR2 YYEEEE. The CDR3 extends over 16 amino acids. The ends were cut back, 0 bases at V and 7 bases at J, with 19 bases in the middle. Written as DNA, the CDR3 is TGTGCCAGCAGCTTGGGCCGACAGGCGCTCCGGGGTGGCTACACCTTC. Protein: CASSLGRQALRGGYTF.

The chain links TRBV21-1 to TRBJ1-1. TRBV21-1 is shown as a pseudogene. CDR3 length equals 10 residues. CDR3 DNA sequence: TGTGCCAGCGAGGGCACTGAAGCTTTCTTT. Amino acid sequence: CASEGTEAFF.

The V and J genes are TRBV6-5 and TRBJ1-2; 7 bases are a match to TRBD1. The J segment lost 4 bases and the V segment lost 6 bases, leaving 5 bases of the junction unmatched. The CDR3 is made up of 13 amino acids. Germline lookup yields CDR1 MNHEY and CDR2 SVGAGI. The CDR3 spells CASRGGQPYGYTF. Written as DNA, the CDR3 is TGTGCCAGCAGGGGGGGACAGCCCTATGGCTACACCTTC.

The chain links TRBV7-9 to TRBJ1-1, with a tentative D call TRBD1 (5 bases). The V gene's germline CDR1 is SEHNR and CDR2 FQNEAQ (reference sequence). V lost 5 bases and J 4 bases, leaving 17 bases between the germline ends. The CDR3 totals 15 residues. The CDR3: CASSRPTRVGTEAFF. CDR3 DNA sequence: TGTGCCAGCAGCCGACCCACCAGGGTTGGCACTGAAGCTTTCTTT. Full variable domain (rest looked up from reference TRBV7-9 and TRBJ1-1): DTGVSQNPRHKITKRGQNVTFRCDPISEHNRLYWYRQTLGQGPEFLTYFQNEAQLEKSRLLSDRFSAERPKGSFSTLEIQRTEQGDSAMYLCASSRPTRVGTEAFFGQGTRLTVV.

The chain's CDR3 is CASSLTPLDEQFF. The CDR3 DNA reads as TGCGCCAGCAGCTTAACCCCTCTCGATGAGCAGTTCTTC. J is TRBJ2-1 and V is TRBV4-3, with D hard to call. Trimming took 5 bases from V and 8 from J, leaving 13 bases between them. The CDR3 extends over 13 amino acids. Germline V CDR1 and CDR2: LGHNA, YSLEER.

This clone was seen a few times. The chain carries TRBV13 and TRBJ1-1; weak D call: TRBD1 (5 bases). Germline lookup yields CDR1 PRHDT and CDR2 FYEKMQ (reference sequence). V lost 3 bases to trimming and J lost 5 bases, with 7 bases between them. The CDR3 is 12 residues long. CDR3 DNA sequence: TGTGCCAGCAGCTTGGGGGAGACTGAAGCTTTCTTT. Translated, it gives CASSLGETEAFF. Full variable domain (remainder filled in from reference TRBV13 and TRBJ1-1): AAGVIQSPRHLIKEKRETATLKCYPIPRHDTVYWYQQGPGQDPQFLISFYEKMQSDKGSIPDRFSAQQFSDYHSELNMSSLELGDSALYFCASSLGETEAFFGQGTRLTVV.

The CDR3 sequence: CASSYGAGTETYEQYF. CDR3 DNA sequence: TGTGCCAGTAGTTATGGGGCCGGGACAGAGACCTACGAGCAGTACTTC. The rearrangement links TRBV19 to TRBJ2-7, with 7 bases identical to TRBD1. The CDR3 contains 16 residues. CDR1 LNHDA and CDR2 SQIVND come from the germline V gene (reference sequence). With 5 bases clipped from V and 2 bases from J, the junction kept 12 bases outside the gene matches.

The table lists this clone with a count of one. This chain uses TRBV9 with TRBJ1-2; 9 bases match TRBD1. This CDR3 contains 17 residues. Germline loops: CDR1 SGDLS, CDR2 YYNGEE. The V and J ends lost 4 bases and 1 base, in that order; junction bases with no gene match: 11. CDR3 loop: CASSPHRGRDLNYGYTF. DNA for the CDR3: TGTGCCAGCAGCCCCCACAGGGGGCGCGATCTTAACTATGGCTACACCTTC.

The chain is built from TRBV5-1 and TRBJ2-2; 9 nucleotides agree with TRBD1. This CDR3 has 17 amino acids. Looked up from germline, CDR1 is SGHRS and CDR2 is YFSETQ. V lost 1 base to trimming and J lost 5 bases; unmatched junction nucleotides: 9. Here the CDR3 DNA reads TGCGCCAGCAGCTTGACAGGGGGCGCGAAAAGGACCGGGGAGCTGTTTTTT. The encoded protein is CASSLTGGAKRTGELFF.